This is a list of T cell receptor beta chains from one sample in a study of cytomegalovirus exposure and HLA in healthy donors. The method was immunoSEQ multiplex PCR; TCRdb's version includes in-frame clones alone and lacks a portion of them. The sample records roughly 130,000 clones, roughly 90% being singletons. The material sequenced was PBMCs. The receptors stem from a young man in good health and CMV-seronegative. Each CDR3 is given with its conserved first and last residue. D genes are given only for firm matches. A clone size is listed for some rows: how often the clone was seen (once, few, many), or a class if it is expanded.

clone_size: .
v_call: TRBV6-5
j_call: TRBJ2-2
d_call: .
cdr3_aa: CASSYMNTGELFF
cdr3_nt: TGTGCCAGCAGTTATATGAACACCGGGGAGCTGTTTTTT

clone_size: .
v_call: TRBV30
j_call: TRBJ2-7
d_call: .
cdr3_aa: CAWSPPWQEISYEQYF
cdr3_nt: TGTGCCTGGAGTCCCCCGTGGCAGGAAATCTCCTACGAGCAGTACTTC

clone_size: .
v_call: TRBV19
j_call: TRBJ1-1
d_call: TRBD1
cdr3_aa: CASSIQSGGGGTEAFF
cdr3_nt: TGTGCCAGTAGTATACAATCAGGGGGCGGTGGCACTGAAGCTTTCTTT

clone_size: .
v_call: TRBV25-1
j_call: TRBJ2-7
d_call: .
cdr3_aa: CASSEYEGREQYF
cdr3_nt: TGTGCCAGCAGTGAATATGAGGGTCGCGAGCAGTACTTC

clone_size: .
v_call: TRBV18
j_call: TRBJ2-7
d_call: TRBD1
cdr3_aa: CASSPSRTGYEQYF
cdr3_nt: TGTGCCAGCTCACCGTCCCGGACAGGGTACGAGCAGTACTTC

clone_size: .
v_call: TRBV7-9
j_call: TRBJ2-4
d_call: .
cdr3_aa: CASSLQVEDIQYF
cdr3_nt: TGTGCCAGCAGCTTACAGGTGGAGGACATTCAGTACTTC

clone_size: .
v_call: TRBV2
j_call: TRBJ2-1
d_call: TRBD2
cdr3_aa: CASIALAGNNEQFF
cdr3_nt: TGTGCCAGCATCGCGCTAGCGGGAAACAATGAGCAGTTCTTC

clone_size: .
v_call: TRBV2
j_call: TRBJ2-7
d_call: TRBD1
cdr3_aa: CASRSYRDRVHEQYF
cdr3_nt: TGTGCCAGCAGATCCTACCGGGACAGGGTTCACGAGCAGTACTTC

clone_size: .
v_call: TRBV27
j_call: TRBJ2-3
d_call: .
cdr3_aa: CASAGTISTDTQYF
cdr3_nt: TGTGCCAGCGCCGGGACAATTAGCACAGATACGCAGTATTTT

clone_size: .
v_call: TRBV15
j_call: TRBJ2-6
d_call: TRBD2
cdr3_aa: CATSRDDVNSGRTGGANVLTF
cdr3_nt: TGTGCCACCAGCAGAGATGATGTGAATAGCGGGAGGACGGGTGGGGCCAACGTCCTGACTTTC

clone_size: .
v_call: TRBV30
j_call: TRBJ2-7
d_call: TRBD1
cdr3_aa: CAWGTGGYEQYF
cdr3_nt: TGTGCCTGGGGAACAGGGGGCTACGAGCAGTACTTC

clone_size: .
v_call: TRBV5-4
j_call: TRBJ1-5
d_call: TRBD1
cdr3_aa: CASSPEGGPNQPQHF
cdr3_nt: TGTGCCAGCAGCCCCGAAGGGGGCCCGAATCAGCCCCAGCATTTT

clone_size: .
v_call: TRBV7-9
j_call: TRBJ1-1
d_call: .
cdr3_aa: CASSLLEQPNTEAFF
cdr3_nt: TGTGCCAGCAGCTTATTGGAACAGCCGAACACTGAAGCTTTCTTT

clone_size: .
v_call: TRBV6-5
j_call: TRBJ1-1
d_call: .
cdr3_aa: CASSSSPPRNTEAFF
cdr3_nt: TGTGCCAGCAGCTCCTCCCCCCCTAGAAACACTGAAGCTTTCTTT

clone_size: .
v_call: TRBV30
j_call: TRBJ1-5
d_call: TRBD1
cdr3_aa: CAWSGDRAWDQPQHF
cdr3_nt: TGTGCCTGGAGTGGGGACAGGGCTTGGGATCAGCCCCAGCATTTT

clone_size: once
v_call: TRBV11-2
j_call: TRBJ2-2
d_call: TRBD1
cdr3_aa: CASSPGTANTGELFF
cdr3_nt: TGTGCCAGCAGCCCTGGGACAGCGAACACCGGGGAGCTGTTTTTT

clone_size: .
v_call: TRBV5-4
j_call: TRBJ2-7
d_call: TRBD1
cdr3_aa: CASSFGQGKASYEQYF
cdr3_nt: TGTGCCAGCAGCTTCGGACAGGGTAAGGCCTCCTACGAGCAGTACTTC

clone_size: once
v_call: TRBV7-2
j_call: TRBJ2-3
d_call: .
cdr3_aa: CASSPRSGGRADTQYF
cdr3_nt: TGTGCCAGCAGCCCCCGATCGGGGGGCCGGGCGGATACGCAGTATTTT

clone_size: .
v_call: TRBV7-3
j_call: TRBJ2-1
d_call: .
cdr3_aa: CASSLRSSGVYEQFF
cdr3_nt: TGTGCCAGCAGCTTAAGGTCGTCCGGGGTCTATGAGCAGTTCTTC

clone_size: .
v_call: TRBV6-1
j_call: TRBJ2-2
d_call: TRBD2
cdr3_aa: CASSEDGGDTTGELFF
cdr3_nt: TGTGCCAGCAGTGAAGACGGGGGGGACACCACCGGGGAGCTGTTTTTT

clone_size: once
v_call: TRBV5-4
j_call: TRBJ1-6
d_call: .
cdr3_aa: CASSLRGYSPLHF
cdr3_nt: TGTGCCAGCAGCTTAAGAGGGTATTCACCCCTCCACTTT

clone_size: .
v_call: TRBV12-2
j_call: TRBJ1-1
d_call: .
cdr3_aa: CASRLKSGQGFCVGNTEAFF
cdr3_nt: TGTGCAAGTCGCTTGAAGTCGGGACAGGGCTTTTGCGTGGGGAACACTGAAGCTTTCTTT

clone_size: .
v_call: TRBV2
j_call: TRBJ2-7
d_call: .
cdr3_aa: CASSETQGPYEQYF
cdr3_nt: TGTGCCAGCAGTGAAACCCAGGGCCCCTACGAGCAGTACTTC

clone_size: .
v_call: TRBV5-1
j_call: TRBJ2-2
d_call: TRBD1
cdr3_aa: CASETGGTPGELFF
cdr3_nt: TGCGCCAGCGAAACAGGGGGAACCCCCGGGGAGCTGTTTTTT

clone_size: .
v_call: TRBV30
j_call: TRBJ1-1
d_call: .
cdr3_aa: CAWSRRGRDTEAFF
cdr3_nt: TGTGCCTGGAGTCGCAGGGGTCGAGACACTGAAGCTTTCTTT

clone_size: medium-sized
v_call: TRBV5-5
j_call: TRBJ1-5
d_call: TRBD1
cdr3_aa: CASSLWDRLSNQPQHF
cdr3_nt: TGTGCCAGCAGCTTGTGGGACAGATTGAGCAATCAGCCCCAGCATTTT

clone_size: .
v_call: TRBV6-5
j_call: TRBJ2-4
d_call: .
cdr3_aa: CASRGAAKNIQYF
cdr3_nt: TGTGCCAGCAGGGGGGCAGCCAAAAACATTCAGTACTTC

clone_size: .
v_call: TRBV30
j_call: TRBJ1-1
d_call: .
cdr3_aa: CASRANTEAFF
cdr3_nt: TGTGCCTCGCGAGCGAACACTGAAGCTTTCTTT

clone_size: .
v_call: TRBV6-1
j_call: TRBJ2-1
d_call: .
cdr3_aa: CASDSYNEQFF
cdr3_nt: TGTGCCAGCGATAGCTACAATGAGCAGTTCTTC

clone_size: .
v_call: TRBV11-2
j_call: TRBJ2-3
d_call: .
cdr3_aa: CASSSRRRETDTQYF
cdr3_nt: TGTGCCAGCAGCTCCAGGAGGAGAGAGACCGATACGCAGTATTTT

clone_size: .
v_call: TRBV29-1
j_call: TRBJ2-2
d_call: .
cdr3_aa: CSAGGQGTNTGELFF
cdr3_nt: TGCAGCGCCGGAGGGCAGGGAACGAACACCGGGGAGCTGTTTTTT

clone_size: .
v_call: TRBV14
j_call: TRBJ2-5
d_call: .
cdr3_aa: CASSQFSLLRSQETRYF
cdr3_nt: TGTGCCAGCAGCCAATTCAGTTTATTACGGAGCCAAGAGACCCGGTACTTC

clone_size: .
v_call: TRBV5-1
j_call: TRBJ2-6
d_call: TRBD1
cdr3_aa: CASRDRAGANVLTF
cdr3_nt: TGCGCCAGCAGGGACAGGGCTGGGGCCAACGTCCTGACTTTC

clone_size: .
v_call: TRBV15
j_call: TRBJ1-3
d_call: .
cdr3_aa: CATSRAATGTGNTIYF
cdr3_nt: TGTGCCACCAGCAGAGCCGCCACAGGGACTGGAAACACCATATATTTT

clone_size: .
v_call: TRBV5-6
j_call: TRBJ1-5
d_call: .
cdr3_aa: CASSRIGGNQPQHF
cdr3_nt: TGTGCCAGCAGTAGGATAGGGGGAAATCAGCCCCAGCATTTT

clone_size: once
v_call: TRBV2
j_call: TRBJ2-6
d_call: TRBD2
cdr3_aa: CASRSGTLSSGANVLTF
cdr3_nt: TGTGCCAGCAGAAGCGGGACTCTATCCTCTGGGGCCAACGTCCTGACTTTC

clone_size: .
v_call: TRBV27
j_call: TRBJ2-7
d_call: TRBD2
cdr3_aa: CASSLFTSGNLQYF
cdr3_nt: TGTGCCAGCAGTTTATTCACTAGCGGGAACCTACAGTACTTC

clone_size: .
v_call: TRBV2
j_call: TRBJ1-5
d_call: .
cdr3_aa: CATRGEGTQPQHF
cdr3_nt: TGTGCCACCCGGGGGGAGGGGACCCAGCCCCAGCATTTT

clone_size: .
v_call: TRBV5-1
j_call: TRBJ2-1
d_call: TRBD2
cdr3_aa: CASSLAGTSGSHHEQFF
cdr3_nt: TGCGCCAGCAGCTTGGCCGGGACTAGCGGGAGTCACCATGAGCAGTTCTTC

clone_size: .
v_call: TRBV5-1
j_call: TRBJ1-2
d_call: .
cdr3_aa: CASSLGFGDSHGYTF
cdr3_nt: TGCGCCAGCAGCTTGGGGTTCGGTGACAGTCATGGCTACACCTTC

clone_size: .
v_call: TRBV15
j_call: TRBJ1-1
d_call: .
cdr3_aa: CATSRDGRAEAFF
cdr3_nt: TGTGCCACCAGCAGAGATGGGAGGGCTGAAGCTTTCTTT

clone_size: .
v_call: TRBV27
j_call: TRBJ1-2
d_call: .
cdr3_aa: CASSPRPGGYTF
cdr3_nt: TGTGCCAGCAGTCCCCGACCGGGTGGCTACACCTTC